These 12 T cell receptor beta chains share one sample of origin, sequenced in a study of shared clonotypes between healthy human individuals. The method was immunoSEQ multiplex PCR; TCRdb's version includes in-frame clones alone and lacks a portion of them. The sample carries 2 million to 2.5 million clones, roughly 95% recorded once. Sequencing was done on a sample of naive CD4+ T cells sorted from blood. Subset denoted: CD45RA+ positively selected. The receptors stem from a young man in good health.

This chain links TRBV27 with TRBJ2-2, with D possibly being TRBD1 (6 bases). V gave up 6 bases and J gave up 0 bases, with 11 bases separating them. Germline V CDR1 and CDR2: MNHEY, SMNVEV (reference sequence). The CDR3 is 15 residues long. The CDR3 here is CASRRGTANTGELFF. The CDR3 DNA sequence: TGTGCCAGCAGAAGGGGGACCGCGAACACCGGGGAGCTGTTTTTT.

V and J are TRBV2 and TRBJ1-4; D is possibly TRBD1 (5 bases). The CDR3 spans 15 residues. Trimming shortened V by 3 bases and J by 5 bases, and 13 bases separated the two germline ends. Germline lookup yields CDR1 SNHLY and CDR2 FYNNEI. DNA for the CDR3: TGTGCCAGCAGTGAGGCGGGGGGACGAAATGAAAAACTGTTTTTT. Translating it yields CASSEAGGRNEKLFF.

This clone was counted a single time. The gene calls are TRBV10-1 and TRBJ2-7; D is uncertain. This CDR3 has 13 amino acids. Trimming cost V 0 bases and J 7 bases, with 10 bases left between them. CDR1 WNHNN and CDR2 SYGVQD come from the germline V gene (reference sequence). For the CDR3, the DNA is TGCGCCAGCAGTGAGTCTCCCTGGGGAGAGCAGTACTTC. Residues: CASSESPWGEQYF.

Regarding this clone: This may be a read error: a much more frequent sequence differs by one nucleotide. Other DNA sequences within the sample encode an identical CDR3. V gene TRBV4-1 combines with J gene TRBJ1-1; a weak D match, TRBD1 (5 bases). The CDR3 totals 13 residues. CDR1 is MGHRA and CDR2 is YSYEKL in the germline V gene. The V end lost 0 bases, the J end lost 5 bases, and 7 bases lay between the germline ends. The CDR3 here is CASSQDRGTEAFF. DNA for the CDR3: TGCGCCAGCAGCCAAGATAGGGGAACTGAAGCTTTCTTT.

This chain joins TRBV6-5 and TRBJ1-2; D call uncertain. The CDR3 length is 13 residues. V was cut by 6 bases and J by 7 bases, with 15 bases left in between. Germline loops: CDR1 MNHEY, CDR2 SVGAGI. DNA for the CDR3: TGTGCCAGCAGCCCCGCCCATCTGGCTGGCTACACCTTC. Translating it yields CASSPAHLAGYTF.

The CDR3: CASSLANGETQYF. The DNA for the CDR3 is TGCGCCAGCAGCTTGGCCAACGGAGAGACCCAGTACTTC. V is TRBV5-1 and J is TRBJ2-5; D remains ambiguous. The germline CDR1 and CDR2 sequences are SGHRS and YFSETQ. V was cut by 0 bases and J by 4 bases, with 7 bases left in between. The CDR3 runs 13 residues.

There are a few counts of this clone. CDR3 amino acids: CASSLYRVGTDTQYF. The CDR3 DNA is TGCGCCAGCAGCTTGTATAGGGTGGGCACAGATACGCAGTATTTT. This chain uses TRBV5-1 with TRBJ2-3; D is unresolved. The V gene's germline CDR1 is SGHRS and CDR2 YFSETQ. V shed 1 base and J shed 1 base, with 10 bases lying between them. The CDR3 is 15 residues long. The full variable domain, rest sourced from reference TRBV5-1 and TRBJ2-3, is KAGVTQTPRYLIKTRGQQVTLSCSPISGHRSVSWYQQTPGQGLQFLFEYFSETQRNKGNFPGRFSGRQFSNSRSEMNVSTLELGDSALYLCASSLYRVGTDTQYFGPGTRLTVL.

This clone was picked up one time. This chain connects TRBV2 to TRBJ1-2, with 7 bases matching TRBD1. Germline loops: CDR1 SNHLY, CDR2 FYNNEI. The junction had 10 bases not matched to a gene; V was cut back by 5 bases and J by 4 bases. This CDR3 region has 15 residues. DNA of the CDR3: TGTGCCAGCAGTTCGACAGGGTCCGCGGGCTATGGCTACACCTTC. Amino acids: CASSSTGSAGYGYTF.

The chain combines TRBV7-8 with TRBJ2-2; 9 bases are a match to TRBD1. The germline V gene has CDR1 SGHVS and CDR2 FQNEAQ. J was trimmed by 5 bases and V by 5 bases; bases with no gene match: 6. The CDR3 extends over 15 amino acids. CDR3 amino acids: CASSAQGAGTGELFF. The CDR3 DNA reads as TGTGCCAGCAGCGCACAGGGGGCGGGAACCGGGGAGCTGTTTTTT.

The rearrangement links TRBV6-6 to TRBJ2-3, with TRBD1 as a possible D gene (6 bases). Trimming took off 5 bases at V and 7 bases at J, with 13 bases between the two ends. From germline, CDR1 is MNHNY and CDR2 SVGAGI (reference sequence). This CDR3 has 13 residues. Here the CDR3 reads CASSPPGANTQYF. As DNA, the CDR3 is TGTGCCAGCAGTCCCCCAGGGGCAAATACGCAGTATTTT.

The chain employs TRBV5-1 and TRBJ1-2; 7 bases match TRBD1. This CDR3 comprises 15 residues. The V and J ends lost 4 bases and 1 base, in that order; junction bases with no gene match: 7. Germline CDR1 is SGHRS and CDR2 is YFSETQ. For the CDR3, the DNA is TGCGCCAGCAGCCGCGGACAGGCCGATAACTATGGCTACACCTTC. Protein: CASSRGQADNYGYTF.

The chain employs TRBV7-3 and TRBJ2-7, with D tentatively TRBD1 (6 bases). Trimming took off 2 bases at V and 1 base at J, with 12 bases between the two ends. Germline V gene lookup returns CDR1 SGHTA and CDR2 FQGTGA. This CDR3 has 15 amino acids. CDR3 loop: CASSLGQGNSYEQYF. The DNA for the CDR3 is TGTGCCAGCAGCTTAGGGCAGGGGAATTCCTACGAGCAGTACTTC.